These T cell receptor beta chains were read from a single sample in a study of cytomegalovirus exposure and HLA in healthy donors. TCRdb's table, derived via immunoSEQ multiplex PCR, lists solely in-frame clones and lacks some. The data hold around 300,000 clones, with around 87% observed a single time. Material for sequencing was PBMCs. The origin of the receptors is a woman younger than 45 in good health and CMV-seropositive. The CDR3 runs from the conserved cysteine through the conserved F or W. The order of the fields is V gene, CDR3 protein.

TRBV19 | CASSIAADSYEQYF
TRBV6-5 | CASTKTGNTEAFF
TRBV6-1 | CASNGQGYEQYF
TRBV25-1 | CASRWDRFDEQYF
TRBV7-9 | CASSPTRLVSDTQYF
TRBV18 | CASSPPGLANTGELFF
TRBV29-1 | CSVDTGGGAFF
TRBV6-5 | CASSRTVNYGYTF
TRBV15 | CATSREGLGRGTEAFF
TRBV5-1 | CASSLEGQGDNEQYF
TRBV4-1 | CASSQARGSGNTIYF
TRBV4-3 | CASSQSFGTGELFF
TRBV7-9 | CASRGQGERAFF
TRBV28 | CASRISGPTGELFF
TRBV9 | CASSVVPRRRLAGVVDEQFF
TRBV4-1 | CASSQGLGDQETQYF
TRBV28 | CASSKTGAKNIQYF
TRBV28 | CATGKQGPAAFF
TRBV27 | CASSFSTSPFYEQYF
TRBV2 | CASSEHPGRQETQYF
TRBV29-1 | CSAPKGGGSSYNEQFF
TRBV28 | CASSLRTSGSSEQYF
TRBV21-1 | CASSHTRSSGGPLNTGELFF
TRBV6-1 | CASSEWDYEQYF
TRBV28 | CASQQGTGELFF
TRBV18 | CASSARTGGFSGANVLTF
TRBV21-1 | CATSPGLSRGEETQYF
TRBV19 | CASSMRPNEKLFF
TRBV4-3 | CASSHVDREDYEQYF
TRBV27 | CASSLGAEPNQPQHF
TRBV28 | CASSLFRDRAHQPQHF
TRBV9 | CASSVEPGLDPNEQFF
TRBV2 | CASRKAEAFF
TRBV29-1 | CSVAGGYNEQFF
TRBV7-9 | CASSTNPGQGAWNEQFF
TRBV5-1 | CASGLLGQAITGELFF
TRBV27 | CASSLSRGAYEQYF
TRBV4-2 | CASSKVRGATTEAFF
TRBV11-2 | CASSLLAGASYEQYF